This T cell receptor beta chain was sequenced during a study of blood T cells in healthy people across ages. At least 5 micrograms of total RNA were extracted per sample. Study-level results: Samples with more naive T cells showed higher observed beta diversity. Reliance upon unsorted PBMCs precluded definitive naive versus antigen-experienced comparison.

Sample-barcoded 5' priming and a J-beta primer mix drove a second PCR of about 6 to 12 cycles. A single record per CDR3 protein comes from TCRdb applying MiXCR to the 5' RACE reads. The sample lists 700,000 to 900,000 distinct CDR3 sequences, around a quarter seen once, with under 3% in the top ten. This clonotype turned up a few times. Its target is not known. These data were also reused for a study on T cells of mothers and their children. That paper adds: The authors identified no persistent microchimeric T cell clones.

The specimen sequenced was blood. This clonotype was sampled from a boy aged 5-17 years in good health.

The DNA of the CDR3 is TGTGCCAGCACCCCAGGGCATCTCTCAGCCAAAAACATTCAGTACTTC. As protein: CASTPGHLSAKNIQYF. The gene calls are TRBV28 and TRBJ2-4, with TRBD1 as a possible D gene (5 bases). The V gene lost 7 bases and the J gene lost 0 bases, with 16 bases spanning the gap. Germline CDR1 MDHEN, CDR2 SYDVKM. The CDR3 runs 16 residues.